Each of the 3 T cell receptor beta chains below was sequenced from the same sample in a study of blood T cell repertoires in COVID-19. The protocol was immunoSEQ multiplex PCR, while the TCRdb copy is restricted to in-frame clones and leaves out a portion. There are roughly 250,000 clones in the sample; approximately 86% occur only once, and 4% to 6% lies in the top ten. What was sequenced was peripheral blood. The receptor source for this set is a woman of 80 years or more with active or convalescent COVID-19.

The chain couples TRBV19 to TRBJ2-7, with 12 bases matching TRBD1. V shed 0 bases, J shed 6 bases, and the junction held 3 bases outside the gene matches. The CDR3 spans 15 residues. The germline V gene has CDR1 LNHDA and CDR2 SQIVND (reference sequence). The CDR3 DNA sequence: TGTGCCAGTAGTATAGATGGGACAGGGGGCTCCGAGCAGTACTTC. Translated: CASSIDGTGGSEQYF. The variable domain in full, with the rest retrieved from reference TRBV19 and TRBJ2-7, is DGGITQSPKYLFRKEGQNVTLSCEQNLNHDAMYWYRQDPGQGLRLIYYSQIVNDFQKGDIAEGYSVSREKKESFPLTVTSAQKNPTAFYLCASSIDGTGGSEQYFGPGTRLTVT.

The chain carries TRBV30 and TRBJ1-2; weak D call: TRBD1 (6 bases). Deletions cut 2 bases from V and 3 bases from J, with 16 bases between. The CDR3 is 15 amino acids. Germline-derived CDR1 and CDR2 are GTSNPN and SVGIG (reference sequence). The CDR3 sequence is CAWSPMTGADYGYTF. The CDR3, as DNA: TGTGCCTGGAGTCCAATGACAGGAGCAGACTATGGCTACACCTTC.

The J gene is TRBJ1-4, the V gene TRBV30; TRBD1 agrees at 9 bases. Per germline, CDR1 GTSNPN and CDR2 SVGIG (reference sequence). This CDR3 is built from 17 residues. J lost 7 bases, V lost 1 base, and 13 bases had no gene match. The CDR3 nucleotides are TGTGCCTGGAGTGATGGACAGGGGCCGGGCGTAGGTGAAAAACTGTTTTTT. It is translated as CAWSDGQGPGVGEKLFF.